This is a list of T cell receptor beta chains from one sample in a study of blood T cell repertoires in COVID-19. Data came from immunoSEQ multiplex PCR; TCRdb stores just in-frame clones and leaves some out. Seen here are 80,000 or so clones, approximately 78% observed once, and the top ten hold roughly 18%. Sample: peripheral blood. All receptors derive from an older woman with acute or convalescent COVID-19. The CDR3 runs from the conserved cysteine through the conserved F or W. D genes are given only for firm matches.

>TRBJ2-1|TRBV6-2/TRBV6-3|TRBD2
CASSFLSSGSYNEQFF
>TRBJ2-3|TRBV6-6|-
CASSLRLQGVGTDTQYF
>TRBJ1-1|TRBV5-4|TRBD1
CASSRQGTEAFF
>TRBJ2-7|TRBV7-2|-
CASSQDYEQYF
>TRBJ1-2|TRBV6-1|-
CASSDPDSYGYTF
>TRBJ2-1|TRBV5-1|-
CASSSGGGATSYNEQFF
>TRBJ1-2|TRBV4-1|TRBD1
CASSQSMFRDRDNYGYTF
>TRBJ2-2|TRBV2|-
CASERLRQVSNTGELFF
>TRBJ2-3|TRBV29-1|-
CSVDRGTSTDTQYF
>TRBJ1-5|TRBV6-2/TRBV6-3|-
CASSYSIEQGGYF
>TRBJ1-5|TRBV3-1/TRBV3-2|TRBD1
CASSHGQGDQPQHF
>TRBJ2-5|TRBV11-2|-
CASSLNKAGAFQETQYF
>TRBJ1-3|TRBV9|-
CASSVNTNSGNTIYF
>TRBJ2-2|TRBV7-8|TRBD1
CASSLGTVGQGVTGELFF
>TRBJ1-1|TRBV10-3|TRBD1
CAIRLRQGANTEAFF
>TRBJ1-2|TRBV5-1|TRBD1
CASSLEGTGINYGYTF
>TRBJ2-2|TRBV19|-
CASSSKGQGRGELFF
>TRBJ1-4|TRBV10-3|-
CAITPGLEGQLFF
>TRBJ2-1|TRBV9|TRBD2
CASSVGDGGGGLPEQFF
>TRBJ1-5|TRBV28|TRBD1
CASTKRGPNQPQHF
>TRBJ1-1|TRBV15|-
CATSMRTEAFF
>TRBJ2-2|TRBV9|-
CASSVEGRGNTGELFF
>TRBJ1-1|TRBV5-6|-
CASSIINRDAFF
>TRBJ2-1|TRBV24-1|TRBD2
CATSDSKWTSGVHNEQFF
>TRBJ1-2|TRBV10-2|-
CASRPGVPNYGYTF
>TRBJ1-2|TRBV5-1|TRBD1
CASSYGDRVNGYTF